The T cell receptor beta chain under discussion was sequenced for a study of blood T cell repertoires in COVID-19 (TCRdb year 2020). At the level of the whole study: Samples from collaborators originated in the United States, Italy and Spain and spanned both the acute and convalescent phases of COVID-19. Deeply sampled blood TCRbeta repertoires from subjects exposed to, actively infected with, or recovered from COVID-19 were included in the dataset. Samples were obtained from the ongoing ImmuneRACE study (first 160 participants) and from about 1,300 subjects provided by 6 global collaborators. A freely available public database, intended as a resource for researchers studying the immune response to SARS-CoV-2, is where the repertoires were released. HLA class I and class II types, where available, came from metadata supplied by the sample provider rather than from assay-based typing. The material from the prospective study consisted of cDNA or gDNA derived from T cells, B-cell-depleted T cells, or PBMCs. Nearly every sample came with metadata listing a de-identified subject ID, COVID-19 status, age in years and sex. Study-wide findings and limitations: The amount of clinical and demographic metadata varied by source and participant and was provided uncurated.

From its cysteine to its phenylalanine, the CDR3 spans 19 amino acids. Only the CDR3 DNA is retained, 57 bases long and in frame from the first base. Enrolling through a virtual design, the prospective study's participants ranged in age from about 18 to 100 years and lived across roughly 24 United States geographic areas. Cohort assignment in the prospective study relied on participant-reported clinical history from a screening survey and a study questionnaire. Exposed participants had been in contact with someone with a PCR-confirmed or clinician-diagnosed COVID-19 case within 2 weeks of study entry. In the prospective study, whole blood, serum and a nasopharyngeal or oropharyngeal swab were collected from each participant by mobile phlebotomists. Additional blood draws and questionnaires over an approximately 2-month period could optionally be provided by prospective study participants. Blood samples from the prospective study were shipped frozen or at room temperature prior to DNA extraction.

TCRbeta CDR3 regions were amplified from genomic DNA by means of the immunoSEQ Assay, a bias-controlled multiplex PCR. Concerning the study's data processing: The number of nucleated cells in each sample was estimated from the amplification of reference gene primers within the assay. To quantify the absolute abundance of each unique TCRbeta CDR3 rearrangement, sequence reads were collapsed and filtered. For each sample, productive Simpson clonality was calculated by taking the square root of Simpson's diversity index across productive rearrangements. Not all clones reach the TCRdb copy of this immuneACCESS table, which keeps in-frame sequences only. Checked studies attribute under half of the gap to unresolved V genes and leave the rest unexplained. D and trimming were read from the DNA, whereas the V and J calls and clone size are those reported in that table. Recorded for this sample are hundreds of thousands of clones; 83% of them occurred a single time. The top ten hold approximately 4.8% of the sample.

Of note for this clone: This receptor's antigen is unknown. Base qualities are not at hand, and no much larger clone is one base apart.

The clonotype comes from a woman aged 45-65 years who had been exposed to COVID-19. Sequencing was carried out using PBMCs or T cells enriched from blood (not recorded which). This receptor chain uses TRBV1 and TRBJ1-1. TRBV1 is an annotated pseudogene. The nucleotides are TGCACCAGCAGCCAAGATTGGGATAGGAGGGCGAGCATGAACACTGAAGCTTTCTTT. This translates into CTSSQDWDRRASMNTEAFF.